These 24 T cell receptor beta chains came from one sample sequenced in a study of blood T cell repertoires in COVID-19. Clones were sequenced by immunoSEQ multiplex PCR, and TCRdb holds only the in-frame ones, with some missing. The sample contains around 420,000 clones, roughly 86% of which appear only once. The sequencing input was PBMCs or T cells enriched from blood (not recorded which). The receptor set was obtained from a woman in her forties with acute COVID-19.

The chain employs TRBV6-5 and TRBJ1-1; tentatively, D is TRBD1 (5 bases). This CDR3 is built from 13 residues. CDR1 and CDR2 from the germline V gene are MNHEY and SVGAGI. Between the trimmed V and J ends, which lost 6 bases and 0 bases, there was a span of 8 bases. CDR3 DNA sequence: TGTGCCAGCAGCCGACAGTTGAACACTGAAGCTTTCTTT. Residues: CASSRQLNTEAFF.

Written as DNA, the CDR3 is TGTGCCAGCAGCCAGATCACTAGCGGGGGTCCCTACGAGCAGTACTTC. This gives the protein CASSQITSGGPYEQYF. J is TRBJ2-7 and V is TRBV5-4; 11 bases line up with TRBD2. V was pared by 4 bases and J by 2 bases, with 8 bases of the junction left unmatched. This CDR3 has 16 amino acids. Germline CDR1 and CDR2: SGHNT and YYREEE (reference sequence).

The chain combines TRBV10-3 with TRBJ1-1, with 7 bases lining up with TRBD1. Unmatched junction bases numbered 9, after V lost 7 bases and J lost 4 bases. Germline V lookup: CDR1 ENHRY, CDR2 SYGVKD. The CDR3 is 14 amino acids. Here the CDR3 reads CAITRTGAGTEAFF. CDR3 nucleotides: TGTGCCATCACTCGGACAGGCGCGGGCACTGAAGCTTTCTTT.

This rearrangement joins TRBV5-6 to TRBJ1-5, with D tentatively TRBD1 (5 bases). This CDR3 has 14 amino acids. From germline, CDR1 is SGHDT and CDR2 YYEEEE. Trimming cost V 2 bases and J 6 bases, with 12 bases left between them. CDR3 in DNA: TGTGCCAGCAGCTTTTCAGGGCAGGGTCAGCCCCAGCATTTT. Encoded protein: CASSFSGQGQPQHF.

V and J are TRBV19 and TRBJ2-3; the D gene is possibly TRBD1 (5 bases). The CDR3 spans 14 residues. V was shortened by 3 bases and J by 2 bases, with 9 bases between the two germline ends. Per the germline V gene, CDR1 is LNHDA and CDR2 is SQIVND (reference sequence). The CDR3 DNA is TGTGCCAGTAGTATTTCAGGGTCCACAGATACGCAGTATTTT. Translating it yields CASSISGSTDTQYF. Variable domain in full (rest from reference TRBV19 and TRBJ2-3): DGGITQSPKYLFRKEGQNVTLSCEQNLNHDAMYWYRQDPGQGLRLIYYSQIVNDFQKGDIAEGYSVSREKKESFPLTVTSAQKNPTAFYLCASSISGSTDTQYFGPGTRLTVL.

This CDR3 reads CASSYGPNTEAFF. For the CDR3, the DNA is TGTGCCAGCAGTTACGGGCCCAACACTGAAGCTTTCTTT. The rearrangement joins TRBV6-5 to TRBJ1-1, with unresolved D. CDR3 length: 13 residues. CDR1 is MNHEY, CDR2 SVGAGI, per germline. Trimming took off 2 bases at V and 2 bases at J, with 6 bases between the two ends.

The genes are TRBV2 and TRBJ1-3, with TRBD1 matching 7 bases. There are 14 residues in the CDR3. Germline V gives CDR1 SNHLY, CDR2 FYNNEI. Unmatched junction bases numbered 6, after V lost 6 bases and J lost 4 bases. Written as DNA, the CDR3 is TGTGCCAGCAGACCACAGGGGAGCGGAAACACCATATATTTT. Amino acid sequence: CASRPQGSGNTIYF.

V and J are TRBV30 and TRBJ1-1; 9 bases line up with TRBD1. V lost 5 bases to trimming and J lost 1 base; unmatched junction nucleotides: 5. The CDR3 length is 14 residues. The germline CDR1 and CDR2 sequences are GTSNPN and SVGIG (reference sequence). The CDR3 region is CAWSQGAGNTEAFF. For the CDR3, the DNA is TGTGCCTGGTCACAGGGGGCGGGGAACACTGAAGCTTTCTTT.

The J gene is TRBJ2-3, the V gene TRBV27; no firm D call. Germline loops: CDR1 MNHEY, CDR2 SMNVEV (reference sequence). The CDR3 has 13 residues. Trimming pared 6 bases from V and 1 base from J, leaving 8 bases between. CDR3: CASRVGGTDTQYF. As DNA, the CDR3 is TGTGCCAGCAGGGTAGGAGGCACAGATACGCAGTATTTT.

The V gene is TRBV3-1 (or the pseudogene TRBV3-2), the J gene TRBJ1-2, with TRBD1 as a possible D gene (5 bases). This CDR3 is 14 amino acids long. Germline CDR1 is LGHDT and CDR2 is YNNKEL (reference sequence). The V end lost 3 bases, the J end lost 7 bases, and 15 bases lay between the germline ends. CDR3 sequence reads: CASSQDPRVGGYTF. The CDR3 DNA follows: TGTGCCAGCAGCCAGGATCCCAGGGTAGGTGGCTACACCTTC.

This sequence joins TRBV15 and TRBJ2-3; TRBD2 matches 9 bases. The length of the CDR3 is 14 residues. Germline values: CDR1 LNHNV, CDR2 YYDKDF (reference sequence). The V and J ends lost 9 bases and 3 bases, in that order; junction bases with no gene match: 7. The CDR3 reads CATYDSGGTDTQYF. Here the CDR3 DNA reads TGTGCCACTTATGATAGCGGGGGAACAGATACGCAGTATTTT.

This chain uses TRBV10-1 with TRBJ2-5; possible D gene TRBD1, 6 bases. The length of the CDR3 is 15 residues. Per germline, CDR1 WNHNN and CDR2 SYGVQD (reference sequence). V was shortened by 3 bases and J by 9 bases, with 20 bases between the two germline ends. CDR3 in DNA: TGCGCCAGCAGTGACTCCCAGCTGGGACAAGGGGCCCAGTACTTC. Protein sequence: CASSDSQLGQGAQYF.

The chain uses TRBV3-1 (or the pseudogene TRBV3-2) and TRBJ2-7, with 7 bases lining up with TRBD2. Looked up from germline, CDR1 is LGHDT and CDR2 is YNNKEL (reference sequence). The CDR3 is made up of 16 amino acids. V trimming: 0 bases; J trimming: 7 bases; junction bases outside the gene matches: 12. CDR3 nucleotides: TGTGCCAGCAGCCAAGATCCTCCGGGGGGTTCGCGGGAGCAGTACTTC. Translated, it gives CASSQDPPGGSREQYF.

The V call is TRBV7-6, the J call TRBJ1-5, with D possibly TRBD1 on 6 matching bases. Germline loops: CDR1 SGHVS, CDR2 FNYEAQ. The CDR3 runs to 14 residues. Trimming removed 1 base from V and 7 bases from J, with 11 bases in between. CDR3 sequence reads: CASSLEGGKQPQHF. The CDR3 DNA reads as TGTGCCAGCAGCTTAGAAGGGGGAAAACAGCCCCAGCATTTT.

V is TRBV20-1 and J is TRBJ1-1; a weak D match, TRBD1 (6 bases). The CDR3 is 15 amino acids. The germline V and J ends were trimmed by 3 bases and 1 base, with 15 bases remaining between them. CDR1 and CDR2 (germline): DFQATT, SNEGSKA (reference sequence). The CDR3 reads CSASISGTRNTEAFF. For the CDR3, the DNA is TGCAGTGCTAGTATATCGGGGACAAGGAACACTGAAGCTTTCTTT.

V gene TRBV5-1 combines with J gene TRBJ2-1, with TRBD2 identical over 11 bases. Germline CDR1 SGHRS, CDR2 YFSETQ. Trimming cost V 3 bases and J 7 bases; bases outside gene matches: 12. CDR3 length: 17 amino acids. CDR3 DNA: TGCGCCAGCAGCTCCAACTCGTTAGCGGGGGGGCGGAATGAGCAGTTCTTC. Translating gives CASSSNSLAGGRNEQFF.

The J gene is TRBJ2-2, the V gene TRBV15, with 10 bases aligning to TRBD1. The junction had 13 bases not matched to a gene; V was cut back by 9 bases and J by 6 bases. Germline CDR1 reads LNHNV; CDR2 reads YYDKDF (reference sequence). There are 16 residues in the CDR3. Written as DNA, the CDR3 is TGTGCCACGTCACGCTCCGGGACAGGGGTAGCCGGGGAGCTGTTTTTT. As protein: CATSRSGTGVAGELFF.

The chain joins TRBV6-5 to TRBJ1-4; 9 bases are a match to TRBD1. Unmatched junction bases numbered 0, after V lost 0 bases and J lost 4 bases. Per germline, CDR1 MNHEY and CDR2 SVGAGI. The CDR3 is 15 residues long. The CDR3 coding sequence is TGTGCCAGCAGTTACTCGGGACAGGGTAATGAAAAACTGTTTTTT. It is translated as CASSYSGQGNEKLFF.

This clone occurred once. This chain's CDR3 is CATSDLFGQTSPDTQYF. The CDR3 DNA follows: TGTGCCACCAGTGATTTATTTGGGCAGACCTCTCCAGATACGCAGTATTTT. This chain joins TRBV24-1 and TRBJ2-3; D is ambiguous. Germline lookup yields CDR1 KGHDR and CDR2 SFDVKD. The V and J ends lost 1 base and 4 bases respectively, with 17 bases between them. The CDR3 extends over 17 amino acids.

This clone was counted a single time. The chain carries TRBV5-4 and TRBJ2-1; TRBD2 matches at 11 bases. Per germline, CDR1 SGHNT and CDR2 YYREEE (reference sequence). CDR3 length: 17 residues. Trimming at V came to 0 bases and at J to 7 bases, leaving 9 bases not matched to a gene. The CDR3 sequence is CASSLARLAGRGNEQFF. The CDR3, as DNA: TGTGCCAGCAGCTTGGCCAGACTAGCGGGGCGAGGGAATGAGCAGTTCTTC.

The rearrangement uses TRBV3-1 (or the pseudogene TRBV3-2) and TRBJ2-4, with D perhaps TRBD2 (5 bases). Germline V gene lookup returns CDR1 LGHDT and CDR2 YNNKEL (reference sequence). The V end lost 0 bases, the J end lost 8 bases, and 8 bases lay between the germline ends. The length of the CDR3 is 13 residues. The CDR3 DNA follows: TGTGCCAGCAGCCAAGATCTCGGGGACATTCAGTACTTC. As protein: CASSQDLGDIQYF.

The chain uses TRBV5-1 and TRBJ1-6; D ambiguous. V gave up 1 base and J gave up 7 bases, with 15 bases separating them. This CDR3 comprises 16 residues. From germline, CDR1 is SGHRS and CDR2 YFSETQ. CDR3 region: CASSLSHPVGNSPLHF. The DNA for the CDR3 is TGCGCCAGCAGCTTGTCTCACCCGGTCGGGAATTCACCCCTCCACTTT.

The rearrangement links TRBV30 to TRBJ2-7; 14 positions agree with TRBD2. In germline, CDR1 is GTSNPN, CDR2 SVGIG (reference sequence). This CDR3 has 14 amino acids. With V trimmed by 5 bases and J by 6 bases, 6 bases remained unmatched. For the CDR3, the DNA is TGTGCCTGGGATACCGGGACTAGCGGGGGCGAGCAGTACTTC. Protein product: CAWDTGTSGGEQYF.

The V call is TRBV2, the J call TRBJ2-7; 7 positions agree with TRBD1. V lost 0 bases to trimming and J lost 6 bases; unmatched junction nucleotides: 2. CDR1 is SNHLY, CDR2 FYNNEI, per germline. CDR3 length: 13 residues. CDR3 region: CASSEARGREQYF. DNA of the CDR3: TGTGCCAGCAGTGAAGCGAGGGGGCGCGAGCAGTACTTC.